This T cell receptor beta chain was found in a study of blood T cell repertoires in COVID-19. Study-wide context: Acute and convalescent COVID-19 specimens originated in the United States, Italy and Spain. In each case, the material was cDNA or gDNA derived from T cells, B-cell-depleted T cells, or PBMCs.

The CDR3 totals 15 residues. Losses at the gene ends were 4 bases for V and 4 bases for J; bases not matched to a gene: 2. Germline V gene sequence: CDR1 LGHDT, CDR2 YNNKEL (reference sequence). Original methodology: Counts of nucleated cells, estimated from reference gene primer amplification, were obtained. Here immunoSEQ multiplex PCR was the method, and the copy in TCRdb shows in-frame clones only, minus some. V and J calls and clone size follow that table, whereas D and trimming were derived from the DNA. The top ten hold approximately 4% of the sample, which has about 8,700 clones, 80% to 95% seen once.

The sequenced sample consisted of peripheral blood. The chain couples TRBV3-1 (or the pseudogene TRBV3-2) to TRBJ2-5; 14 bases map to TRBD2. The TCR comes from a woman in her forties or fifties with active COVID-19. DNA of the CDR3: TGTGCCAGCAGCCTCGGGACTAGCGGGAGAGAGACCCAGTACTTC. Translated: CASSLGTSGRETQYF.